A selection of T cell receptor beta chains follows, all from one sample in a study of shared clonotypes between healthy human individuals. TCRdb's copy holds only in-frame clones and misses some; the assay was immunoSEQ multiplex PCR. The data show millions of clones, with about 94% seen just once and about 1.1% held by the top ten. Sequenced material: naive CD8+ T cells sorted from blood. All receptors come from a young man in good health. Both conserved end residues are part of each CDR3. D genes are given only for firm matches.

CDR3 DNA	CDR3 protein	D gene	V gene	J gene
TGCGCCATCAAATCGGTGGACAGGGGACTAACTGGCTGCTACGAGCAGTACTTC	CAIKSVDRGLTGCYEQYF	TRBD1	TRBV10-1	TRBJ2-7
TGTGCCAGCAGCTTAAAGACAGGGATCGGCACCGGGGAGCTGTTTTTT	CASSLKTGIGTGELFF	TRBD1	TRBV7-3	TRBJ2-2
TGTGCCAGCAGCGTCAATGGCCCCGGGGAGCTGTTTTTT	CASSVNGPGELFF	NA	TRBV9	TRBJ2-2
TGTGCCAGCAGCCTCGACAGGTTCACCGGGGAGCTGTTTTTT	CASSLDRFTGELFF	NA	TRBV13	TRBJ2-2
TGTGCCAGCAGCCCAGGACACGGCTACGAGCAGTACTTC	CASSPGHGYEQYF	NA	TRBV7-2	TRBJ2-7
TGTGCCAGCAGCTTACCCTCGACAGGGGACACTGAAGCTTTCTTT	CASSLPSTGDTEAFF	TRBD1	TRBV13	TRBJ1-1
TGTGCCAGCAGCGAGGACACGGGCGGCACAGATACGCAGTATTTT	CASSEDTGGTDTQYF	NA	TRBV6-1	TRBJ2-3
TGTGCCAGCAGCCAAGATTGGTCGGCTGGTTCAGATACGCAGTATTTT	CASSQDWSAGSDTQYF	NA	TRBV14	TRBJ2-3
TGCAGCGTTGAAGATGGGCAGCCAAGCGGAAAACTGTTTTTT	CSVEDGQPSGKLFF	NA	TRBV29-1	TRBJ1-4
TGTGCCTGGAGTTGGTCAATTGGCTACAATGAGCAGTTCTTC	CAWSWSIGYNEQFF	NA	TRBV30	TRBJ2-1
TGTGCCAGCAGTCTAGGATGGGGTTCACCCCTCCACTTT	CASSLGWGSPLHF	NA	TRBV6-5	TRBJ1-6
TGTGCCAGCAGCGTAGGCGGTGGGAGTACCAACGAGCAGTACTTC	CASSVGGGSTNEQYF	NA	TRBV9	TRBJ2-7
TGTGCCAGTTCGAGAGGGGGAGAGACCCAGTACTTC	CASSRGGETQYF	NA	TRBV19	TRBJ2-5
TGTGCCAGCTCCGGACAGGATGGCACAGATACGCAGTATTTT	CASSGQDGTDTQYF	TRBD1	TRBV7-9	TRBJ2-3
TGCGCCAGCAGCACCATAGCGGGAGGGCCGAGCAATGAGCAGTTCTTC	CASSTIAGGPSNEQFF	TRBD2	TRBV5-1	TRBJ2-1
TGTGCCAGCAGTGACCCAGTGAATTCTAGCAATCAGCCCCAGCATTTT	CASSDPVNSSNQPQHF	NA	TRBV2	TRBJ1-5
TGTGCCAGCAGTTTGGTAGGACCCAAGGATTACAATGAGCAGTTCTTC	CASSLVGPKDYNEQFF	NA	TRBV27	TRBJ2-1
TGTGCCAGCAGCGTAGATGTTCGAGAGACCCAGTACTTC	CASSVDVRETQYF	NA	TRBV9	TRBJ2-5
TGCGCCAGCAGCCAAGATCTAGCGGGACAAGAGCAGTACTTC	CASSQDLAGQEQYF	TRBD2	TRBV4-3	TRBJ2-7
TGTGCCAGCAGCTCCCCCCTTAGCGGGAGGATGGAGGAGCAGTACTTC	CASSSPLSGRMEEQYF	TRBD2	TRBV27	TRBJ2-7
TGTGCCAGCGGAGGGGGAGTAGGCACCGGGGAGCTGTTTTTT	CASGGGVGTGELFF	NA	TRBV9	TRBJ2-2
TGTGCCAGCAGTTCAGATCTGGGCTACGAGCAGTACTTC	CASSSDLGYEQYF	NA	TRBV6-5	TRBJ2-7
TGTGCCAGCAGTTACACGGGACAGCCCTACGAGCAGTACTTC	CASSYTGQPYEQYF	TRBD1	TRBV6-5	TRBJ2-7
TGTGCCAGCACGGCTACCTTCACAGATACGCAGTATTTT	CASTATFTDTQYF	NA	TRBV27	TRBJ2-3
TGTGCTAGCAGACGTCAGGGAAACACCGGGGAGCTGTTTTTT	CASRRQGNTGELFF	NA	TRBV7-7	TRBJ2-2
TGTGCCAGCACCCCCCTAGGCCAAGAGACCCAGTACTTC	CASTPLGQETQYF	NA	TRBV5-6	TRBJ2-5